What follows are 12 T cell receptor beta chains derived from one specimen sequenced in a study of T cells in Graves' hyperthyroidism and ophthalmopathy. From RNA transcripts, TCR beta CDR3 regions were amplified. A set of HTBI primers served as the primers for a first-round RT-PCR of the TCR CDR3. TCRdb re-called the multiplex PCR reads through MiXCR, storing one row per CDR3 protein. The sample records approximately 400,000 distinct CDR3 sequences, over 12% being singletons. The sequencing sample was made of blood. These TCRs come from a man in his fifties or sixties with Graves' ophthalmopathy.

Note on this clonotype: One base away lies a much larger clone, so this may be a sequencing read error. The V gene is TRBV14, the J gene TRBJ2-5; TRBD1 might be the D (6 bases). The J call is uncertain, as TRBJ2-1 better fits the DNA end. Germline V lookup: CDR1 SGHDN, CDR2 FVKESK. This CDR3 has 14 amino acids. The CDR3 sequence: CASSQVYREETQFF. The CDR3 coding sequence is TGTGCCAGCAGCCAAGTCTACAGGGAAGAGACCCAGTTCTTC.

The chain recombines TRBV9 with TRBJ1-1; perhaps TRBD1 as D (6 bases). Germline CDR1 and CDR2: SGDLS and YYNGEE. This CDR3 is built from 16 residues. The germline V and J ends were trimmed by 4 bases and 0 bases, with 16 bases remaining between them. CDR3 nucleotides: TGTGCCAGCAGCCCGGGGGTAGGACAGCTGAACACTGAAGCTTTCTTT. Translating it yields CASSPGVGQLNTEAFF. Combining the CDR3 with reference TRBV9 and TRBJ1-1 gives the whole variable domain DSGVTQTPKHLITATGQRVTLRCSPRSGDLSVYWYQQSLDQGLQFLIQYYNGEERAKGNILERFSAQQFPDLHSELNLSSLELGDSALYFCASSPGVGQLNTEAFFGQGTRLTVV.

The rearrangement joins TRBV6-9 to TRBJ2-5, with D uncertain. There are 11 residues in the CDR3. Germline lookup yields CDR1 MNHGY and CDR2 SVAAGI. Trimming took off 3 bases at V and 5 bases at J, with 4 bases between the two ends. CDR3 in amino acids: CASSYDETQYF. The CDR3 DNA is TGTGCCAGCAGTTACGACGAGACCCAGTACTTC.

Ten or more counts support this clonotype. CDR3 nucleotide sequence: TGTGCCAGCAGCCCACAGCGGGAGCTCCAAGAGACCCAGTACTTC. It encodes CASSPQRELQETQYF. The chain uses TRBV3-1 and TRBJ2-5; 8 bases are shared with TRBD2. V was clipped by 4 bases and J by 1 base; unmatched bases: 5. Germline CDR1 reads LGHDT; CDR2 reads YNNKEL (reference sequence). The CDR3 is 15 residues long.

This clonotype was seen at least ten times. The chain combines TRBV5-1 with TRBJ2-7; 11 bases align to TRBD2. After removal of 2 bases from V and 0 bases from J, the junction contained 10 bases not matched to a gene. Germline CDR1 reads SGHRS; CDR2 reads YFSETQ. The CDR3 spans 18 residues. CDR3 residues: CASSFRGLAGLPSYEQYF. CDR3 sequence (DNA): TGCGCCAGCAGCTTCCGCGGACTAGCGGGCCTCCCCTCCTACGAGCAGTACTTC.

This clonotype came up many times. The chain employs TRBV3-1 and TRBJ2-7; 7 positions agree with TRBD1. The CDR3 is 15 amino acids. V lost 0 bases to trimming and J lost 6 bases; unmatched junction nucleotides: 8. CDR1 and CDR2 (germline): LGHDT, YNNKEL (reference sequence). CDR3 nucleotides: TGTGCCAGCAGCCAAGACGCGGCAGGGGGTCGCGAGCAGTACTTC. It translates to CASSQDAAGGREQYF.

This clonotype was counted a few times. The chain couples TRBV9 to TRBJ2-3; 8 nucleotides align to TRBD2. The CDR3 runs to 15 residues. V dropped 4 bases and J dropped 6; count of bases not matched to a gene: 10. Germline V gives CDR1 SGDLS, CDR2 YYNGEE. The CDR3, as DNA: TGTGCCAGCAGCTCAGCGGGAGCGGGAGCCGATACGCAGTATTTT. It translates to CASSSAGAGADTQYF.

V is TRBV19 and J is TRBJ2-1; 7 bases agree with TRBD2. Per germline, CDR1 LNHDA and CDR2 SQIVND (reference sequence). The V and J ends lost 8 bases and 0 bases, in that order; junction bases with no gene match: 4. The CDR3 runs 14 residues. In DNA, the CDR3 is TGTGCCAGTGGCCGGACTAGCTCCTACAATGAGCAGTTCTTC. Protein: CASGRTSSYNEQFF.

This clonotype appeared many times. This chain joins TRBV12-3 or TRBV12-4 and TRBJ2-4; TRBD1 matches 9 bases. The CDR3 contains 15 residues. The V gene end was trimmed by 7 bases and the J gene end by 4 bases; junction bases not matched to a gene: 8. CDR3 region: CASNNLGTGKNIQYF. The CDR3 DNA is TGTGCCAGCAATAACCTCGGGACAGGGAAAAACATTCAGTACTTC.

The rearrangement uses TRBV24-1 and TRBJ1-4; 7 nucleotides align to TRBD1. The CDR3 loop spans 13 amino acids. The V gene's germline CDR1 is KGHDR and CDR2 SFDVKD. Unmatched junction bases numbered 3, after V lost 4 bases and J lost 8 bases. In DNA, the CDR3 is TGTGCCACCAGTGAAGTAGGGGGCGAAAAACTGTTTTTT. Translation: CATSEVGGEKLFF.

This clonotype was detected ten times or more. This chain links TRBV24-1 with TRBJ2-1; D is possibly TRBD1 (6 bases). Trimming cost V 0 bases and J 8 bases, with 16 bases left between them. Germline V gene lookup returns CDR1 KGHDR and CDR2 SFDVKD. The CDR3 covers 16 residues. The CDR3 bases are TGTGCCACCAGTGATTTGAACAGGGCCCCTTTCGATGAGCAGTTCTTC. Its translation is CATSDLNRAPFDEQFF.

CDR3 region: CASSLRTSYTGELFF. CDR3 nucleotide sequence: TGTGCCAGCAGTCTTCGGACTAGTTACACCGGGGAGCTGTTTTTT. The chain links TRBV6-1 to TRBJ2-2, with 7 bases that match TRBD2. This CDR3 is 15 amino acids long. CDR1 and CDR2 (germline): MNHNS, SASEGT. With 5 bases clipped from V and 3 bases from J, the junction kept 6 bases outside the gene matches.